This T cell receptor beta chain was documented in a study of T cell responses to AZD1222 COVID-19 vaccine. The data were produced by immunoSEQ multiplex PCR, yet TCRdb's version contains in-frame clones alone and is incomplete. Here the sample spans approximately 130,000 clones, 75% to 95% being singletons. V shed 2 bases and J 2 bases; nucleotides not matched to a gene: 5. Germline-derived CDR1 and CDR2 are MNHNS and SASEGT. The CDR3 runs to 15 residues. This specimen was peripheral blood, taken on day 0 of AZD1222 vaccination. V usage is TRBV6-1 and J usage is TRBJ2-7; 8 bases are a match to TRBD1. The source is an adult in good health. Here the CDR3 DNA reads TGTGCCAGCAGTGAACCGGGACAGGCGACCTACGAGCAGTACTTC. Translating it yields CASSEPGQATYEQYF.